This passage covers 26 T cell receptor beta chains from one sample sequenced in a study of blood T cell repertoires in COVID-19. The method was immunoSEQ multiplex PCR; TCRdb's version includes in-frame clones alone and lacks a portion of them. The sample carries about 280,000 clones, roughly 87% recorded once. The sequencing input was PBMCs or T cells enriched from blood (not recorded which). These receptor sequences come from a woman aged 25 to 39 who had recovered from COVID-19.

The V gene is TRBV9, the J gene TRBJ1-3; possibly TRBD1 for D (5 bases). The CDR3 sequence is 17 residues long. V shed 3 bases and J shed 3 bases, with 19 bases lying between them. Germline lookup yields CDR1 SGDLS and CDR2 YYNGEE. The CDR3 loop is CASSGEGRGTLGNTIYF. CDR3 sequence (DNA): TGTGCCAGCAGCGGCGAAGGGAGGGGAACTCTTGGAAACACCATATATTTT.

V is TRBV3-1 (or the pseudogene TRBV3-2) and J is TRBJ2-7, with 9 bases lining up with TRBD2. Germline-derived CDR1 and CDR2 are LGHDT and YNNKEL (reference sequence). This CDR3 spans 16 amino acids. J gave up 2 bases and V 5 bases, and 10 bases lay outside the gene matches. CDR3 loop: CASSVTRGGLPYEQYF. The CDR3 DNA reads TGTGCCAGCAGCGTCACGCGGGGGGGCCTACCCTACGAGCAGTACTTC.

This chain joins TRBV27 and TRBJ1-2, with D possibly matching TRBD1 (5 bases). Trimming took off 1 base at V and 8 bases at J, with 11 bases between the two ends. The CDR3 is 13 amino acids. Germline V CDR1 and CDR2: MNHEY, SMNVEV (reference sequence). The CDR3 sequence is CASSLFGGKGYTF. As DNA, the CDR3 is TGTGCCAGCAGTTTATTCGGGGGGAAAGGCTACACCTTC.

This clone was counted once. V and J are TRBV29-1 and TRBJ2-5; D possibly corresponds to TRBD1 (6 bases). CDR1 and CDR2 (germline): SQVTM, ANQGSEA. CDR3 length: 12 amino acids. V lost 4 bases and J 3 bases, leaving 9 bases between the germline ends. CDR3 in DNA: TGCAGCGTTGGGACAGCAAAAGAGACCCAGTACTTC. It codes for CSVGTAKETQYF.

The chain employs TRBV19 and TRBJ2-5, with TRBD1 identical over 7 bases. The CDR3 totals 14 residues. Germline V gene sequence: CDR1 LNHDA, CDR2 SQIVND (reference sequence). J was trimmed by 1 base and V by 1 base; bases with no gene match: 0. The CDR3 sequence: CASSIGQGQETQYF. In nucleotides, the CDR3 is TGTGCCAGTAGTATAGGACAGGGCCAAGAGACCCAGTACTTC.

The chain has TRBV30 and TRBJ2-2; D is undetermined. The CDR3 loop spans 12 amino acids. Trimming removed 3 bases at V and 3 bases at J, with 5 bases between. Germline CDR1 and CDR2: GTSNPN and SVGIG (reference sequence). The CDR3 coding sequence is TGTGCCTGGAGCCAGTACACCGGGGAGCTGTTTTTT. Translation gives CAWSQYTGELFF.

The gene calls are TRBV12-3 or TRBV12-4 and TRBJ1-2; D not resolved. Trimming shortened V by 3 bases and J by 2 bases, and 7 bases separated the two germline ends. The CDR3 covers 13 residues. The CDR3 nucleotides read TGTGCCAGCAGTTTTAGTCGGAACTATGGCTACACCTTC. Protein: CASSFSRNYGYTF.

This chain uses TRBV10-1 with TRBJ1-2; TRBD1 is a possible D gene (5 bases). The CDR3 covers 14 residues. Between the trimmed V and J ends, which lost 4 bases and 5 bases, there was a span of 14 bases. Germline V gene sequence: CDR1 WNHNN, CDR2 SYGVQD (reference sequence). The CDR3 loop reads CASSGGGRLYGYTF. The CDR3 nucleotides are TGCGCCAGCAGTGGGGGGGGTAGGCTATATGGCTACACCTTC.

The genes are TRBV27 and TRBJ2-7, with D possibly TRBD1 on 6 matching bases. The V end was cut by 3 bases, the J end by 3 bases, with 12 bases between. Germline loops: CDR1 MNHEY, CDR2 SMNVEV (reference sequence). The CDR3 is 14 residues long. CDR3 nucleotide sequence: TGTGCCAGCAGTTTGGGGGCTAGTCGCTACGAGCAGTACTTC. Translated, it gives CASSLGASRYEQYF.

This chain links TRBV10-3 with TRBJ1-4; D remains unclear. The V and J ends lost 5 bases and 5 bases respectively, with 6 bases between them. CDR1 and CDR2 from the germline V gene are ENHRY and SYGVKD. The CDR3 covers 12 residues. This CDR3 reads CAISLANEKLFF. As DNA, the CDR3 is TGTGCCATCAGTCTAGCGAATGAAAAACTGTTTTTT.

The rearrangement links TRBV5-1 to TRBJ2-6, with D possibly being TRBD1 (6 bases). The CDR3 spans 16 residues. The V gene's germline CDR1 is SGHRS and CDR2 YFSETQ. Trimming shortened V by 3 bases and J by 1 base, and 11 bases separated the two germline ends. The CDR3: CASSSTGSSGANVLTF. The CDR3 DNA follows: TGCGCCAGCAGCTCGACAGGTAGTTCTGGGGCCAACGTCCTGACTTTC.

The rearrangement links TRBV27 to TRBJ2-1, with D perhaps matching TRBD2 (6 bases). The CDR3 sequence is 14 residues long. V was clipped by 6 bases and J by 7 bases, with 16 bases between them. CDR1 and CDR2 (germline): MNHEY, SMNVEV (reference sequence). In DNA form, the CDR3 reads TGTGCCAGCAGCGAACTACGACTAGTAAATGAGCAGTTCTTC. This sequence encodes CASSELRLVNEQFF.

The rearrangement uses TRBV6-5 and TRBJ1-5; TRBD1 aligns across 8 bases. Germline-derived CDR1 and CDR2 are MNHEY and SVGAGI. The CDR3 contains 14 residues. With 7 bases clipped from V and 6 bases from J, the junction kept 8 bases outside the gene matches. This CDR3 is CASIPQGAGQPQHF. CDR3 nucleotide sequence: TGTGCCAGCATTCCCCAGGGGGCTGGTCAGCCCCAGCATTTT.

The CDR3 loop is CASSVGLAGVNNEQFF. The CDR3 bases are TGTGCCAGCAGCGTAGGGCTAGCGGGGGTAAACAATGAGCAGTTCTTC. The V call is TRBV9, the J call TRBJ2-1; 10 nucleotides line up with TRBD2. CDR3 length: 16 residues. Unmatched junction bases numbered 5, after V lost 0 bases and J lost 5 bases. Germline loops: CDR1 SGDLS, CDR2 YYNGEE. Full variable domain (missing parts from reference TRBV9 and TRBJ2-1): DSGVTQTPKHLITATGQRVTLRCSPRSGDLSVYWYQQSLDQGLQFLIQYYNGEERAKGNILERFSAQQFPDLHSELNLSSLELGDSALYFCASSVGLAGVNNEQFFGPGTRLTVL.

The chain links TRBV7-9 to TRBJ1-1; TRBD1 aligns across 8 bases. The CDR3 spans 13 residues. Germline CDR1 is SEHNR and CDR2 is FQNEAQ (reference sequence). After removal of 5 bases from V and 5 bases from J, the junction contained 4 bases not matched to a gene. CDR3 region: CASSPGGRTEAFF. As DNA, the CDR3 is TGTGCCAGCAGCCCAGGGGGCCGGACTGAAGCTTTCTTT.

CDR3 sequence (DNA): TGTGCCAGCAGGGGAGCAGGGGGGTTGGATAACACTGAAGCTTTCTTT. Translating gives CASRGAGGLDNTEAFF. The chain has TRBV5-8 and TRBJ1-1, with 7 positions matching TRBD1. Germline V gene sequence: CDR1 SGHTS, CDR2 YDEGEE. V trimming: 5 bases; J trimming: 2 bases; junction bases outside the gene matches: 12. The CDR3 sequence is 16 residues long.

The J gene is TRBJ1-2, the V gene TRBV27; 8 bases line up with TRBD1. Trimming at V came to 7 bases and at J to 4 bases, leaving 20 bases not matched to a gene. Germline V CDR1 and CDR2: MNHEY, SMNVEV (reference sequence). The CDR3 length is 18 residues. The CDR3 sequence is CASMRSAPGGLVIYGYTF. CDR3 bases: TGTGCCAGCATGCGATCTGCTCCAGGGGGCCTAGTGATCTATGGCTACACCTTC.

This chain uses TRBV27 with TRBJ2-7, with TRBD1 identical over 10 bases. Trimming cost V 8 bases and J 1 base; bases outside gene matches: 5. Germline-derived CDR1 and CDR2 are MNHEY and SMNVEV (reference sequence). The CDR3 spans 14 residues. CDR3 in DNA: TGTGCCAGCGCCGCGGGACAGGGGTCCTACGAGCAGTACTTC. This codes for CASAAGQGSYEQYF.

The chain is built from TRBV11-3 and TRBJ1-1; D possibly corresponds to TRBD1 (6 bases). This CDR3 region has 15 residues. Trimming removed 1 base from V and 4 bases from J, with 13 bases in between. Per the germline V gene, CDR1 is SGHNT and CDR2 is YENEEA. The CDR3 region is CASSLALGASTEAFF. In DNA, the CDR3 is TGTGCCAGCAGCTTAGCCCTGGGGGCGAGCACTGAAGCTTTCTTT.

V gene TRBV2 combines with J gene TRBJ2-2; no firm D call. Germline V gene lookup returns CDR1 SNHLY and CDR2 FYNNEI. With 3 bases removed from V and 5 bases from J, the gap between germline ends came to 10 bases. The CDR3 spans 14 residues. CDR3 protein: CASSDLLETGELFF. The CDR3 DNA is TGTGCCAGCAGTGACCTCCTTGAGACCGGGGAGCTGTTTTTT.

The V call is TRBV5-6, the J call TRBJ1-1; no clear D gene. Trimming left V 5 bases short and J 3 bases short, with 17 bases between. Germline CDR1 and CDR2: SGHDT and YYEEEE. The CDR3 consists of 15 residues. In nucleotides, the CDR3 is TGTGCCAGCAGTGGGAGTGGGTACGGACACACTGAAGCTTTCTTT. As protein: CASSGSGYGHTEAFF. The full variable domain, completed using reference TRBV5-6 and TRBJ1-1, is DAGVTQSPTHLIKTRGQQVTLRCSPKSGHDTVSWYQQALGQGPQFIFQYYEEEERQRGNFPDRFSGHQFPNYSSELNVNALLLGDSALYLCASSGSGYGHTEAFFGQGTRLTVV.

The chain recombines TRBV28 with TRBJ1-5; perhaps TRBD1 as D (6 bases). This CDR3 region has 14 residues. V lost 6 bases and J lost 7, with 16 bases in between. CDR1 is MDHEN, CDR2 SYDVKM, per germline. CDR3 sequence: CASRKTGGRQPQHF. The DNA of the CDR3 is TGTGCCAGCAGGAAAACCGGGGGGCGGCAGCCCCAGCATTTT. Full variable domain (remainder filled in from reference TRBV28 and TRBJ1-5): DVKVTQSSRYLVKRTGEKVFLECVQDMDHENMFWYRQDPGLGLRLIYFSYDVKMKEKGDIPEGYSVSREKKERFSLILESASTNQTSMYLCASRKTGGRQPQHFGDGTRLSIL.

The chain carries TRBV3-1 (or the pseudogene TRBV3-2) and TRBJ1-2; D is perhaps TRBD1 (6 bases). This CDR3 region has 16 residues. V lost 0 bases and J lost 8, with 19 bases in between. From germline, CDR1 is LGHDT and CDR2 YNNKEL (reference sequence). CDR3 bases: TGTGCCAGCAGCCAAGATAGGTGGGAACAGGGCAACGGCTACACCTTC. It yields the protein CASSQDRWEQGNGYTF.

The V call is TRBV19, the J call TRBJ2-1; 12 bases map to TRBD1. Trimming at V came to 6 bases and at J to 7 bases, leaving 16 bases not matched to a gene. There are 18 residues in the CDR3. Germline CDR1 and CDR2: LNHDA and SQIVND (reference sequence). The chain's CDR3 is CASRISFPGTGGRNEQFF. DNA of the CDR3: TGTGCCAGTAGGATATCTTTTCCCGGGACAGGGGGCAGGAATGAGCAGTTCTTC.

In DNA form, the CDR3 reads TGTGCCAGCAGTTACTGGACAGGGGCGGTGGGGGACTATGGCTACACCTTC. Protein sequence: CASSYWTGAVGDYGYTF. This rearrangement joins TRBV28 to TRBJ1-2; 9 bases map to TRBD1. Germline lookup yields CDR1 MDHEN and CDR2 SYDVKM. This CDR3 region has 17 residues. V lost 4 bases, J lost 3 bases, and 12 bases stayed unmatched.

This CDR3 reads CASSMGGTSGTNEQFF. DNA for the CDR3: TGTGCCAGCAGCATGGGGGGGACTAGCGGGACGAATGAGCAGTTCTTC. V and J are TRBV7-3 and TRBJ2-1; 13 positions agree with TRBD2. This CDR3 has 16 residues. Germline V CDR1 and CDR2: SGHTA, FQGTGA. V lost 5 bases to trimming and J lost 7 bases; unmatched junction nucleotides: 8.